This TCR beta chain comes out of a study of blood T cell repertoires in COVID-19. Turning to the study itself: The United States, Italy and Spain supplied acute and convalescent COVID-19 samples. Sample material is recorded as cDNA or gDNA derived from T cells, B-cell-depleted T cells, or PBMCs.

Data came from immunoSEQ multiplex PCR; TCRdb stores just in-frame clones and leaves some out. This table has some 190,000 clones, roughly 87% appearing once. This sequence was found in a woman between 40 and 55 years old with acute COVID-19. The sample comprised PBMCs or T cells enriched from blood (not recorded which).

CDR3 sequence: CASSEAGVNQPQHF. In DNA, the CDR3 is TGTGCCAGCAGTGAGGCAGGGGTCAATCAGCCCCAGCATTTT. The rearrangement joins TRBV2 to TRBJ1-5, with D tentatively TRBD1 (6 bases). The CDR3 has 14 residues. The V gene lost 3 bases and the J gene lost 3 bases, with 9 bases spanning the gap. In germline, CDR1 is SNHLY, CDR2 FYNNEI. Looking up the rest from reference TRBV2 and TRBJ1-5 gives the full variable domain: EPEVTQTPSHQVTQMGQEVILRCVPISNHLYFYWYRQILGQKVEFLVSFYNNEISEKSEIFDDQFSVERPDGSNFTLKIRSTKLEDSAMYFCASSEAGVNQPQHFGDGTRLSIL.